Each of the 19 T cell receptor beta chains below was sequenced from the same sample in a study of T cell repertoires in cytomegalovirus infection. TCRdb ran MiXCR on the reads and lists one entry per CDR3 protein. This table has approximately 160,000 distinct CDR3 sequences, more than 15% appearing once. Sequenced: CD8+ T cells from PBMCs. The receptors come from a human donor in good health (CMV status not recorded). Some clones in this sample may be carry-over from other donors' samples.

This clonotype has a handful of counts. The rearrangement links TRBV13 to TRBJ2-2; 8 bases match TRBD1. This CDR3 has 13 amino acids. The V and J ends lost 3 bases and 7 bases, in that order; junction bases with no gene match: 1. CDR1 is PRHDT and CDR2 is FYEKMQ in the germline V gene (reference sequence). In DNA, the CDR3 is TGTGCCAGCAGCTTCGACAGGGGCGGGGAGCTGTTTTTT. This sequence encodes CASSFDRGGELFF.

The chain joins TRBV7-9 to TRBJ1-4; 10 bases agree with TRBD1. Germline trimming cut 4 bases from V and 9 bases from J; bases unmatched to any gene: 8. Germline V gene data show CDR1 as SEHNR and CDR2 as FQNEAQ (reference sequence). The CDR3 covers 15 residues. The CDR3 nucleotides are TGTGCCAGCAGCTCGACGGGACAGGGGCTTAAAAAACTGTTTTTT. This codes for CASSSTGQGLKKLFF.

This clonotype was counted only a few times. This rearrangement joins TRBV6-2 or TRBV6-3 to TRBJ2-1; TRBD2 agrees at 7 bases. From germline, CDR1 is MNHEY and CDR2 SVGEGT. This CDR3 comprises 14 residues. The J segment lost 4 bases and the V segment lost 6 bases, leaving 6 bases of the junction unmatched. CDR3: CASRVDSGYNEQFF. Written as DNA, the CDR3 is TGTGCCAGCAGAGTGGATAGCGGGTACAATGAGCAGTTCTTC.

The chain has TRBV27 and TRBJ1-2; tentatively, D is TRBD1 (5 bases). Germline CDR1 reads MNHEY; CDR2 reads SMNVEV (reference sequence). Deletions cut 2 bases from V and 2 bases from J, with 9 bases between. The CDR3 runs 14 residues. This chain's CDR3 is CASSLGPGNYGYTF. CDR3 DNA sequence: TGTGCCAGCAGTTTAGGCCCAGGGAACTATGGCTACACCTTC.

This chain uses TRBV11-1 with TRBJ1-1; D is possibly TRBD1 (6 bases). The CDR3 is made up of 17 amino acids. Trimming shortened V by 3 bases and J by 4 bases, and 21 bases separated the two germline ends. In germline, CDR1 is SGHAT, CDR2 FQDESV (reference sequence). CDR3 coding DNA: TGTGCCAGCAGCTTGTCTACCAACAGGGTCAGGACCACTGAAGCTTTCTTT. Protein: CASSLSTNRVRTTEAFF.

The chain has TRBV20-1 and TRBJ2-7; D may be TRBD2 (5 bases). This CDR3 comprises 13 residues. The germline V gene has CDR1 DFQATT and CDR2 SNEGSKA (reference sequence). V was cut by 6 bases and J by 0 bases, with 12 bases left in between. The CDR3 region is CSAADRVSYEQYF. As DNA, the CDR3 is TGCAGTGCAGCGGACCGTGTCTCCTACGAGCAGTACTTC.

The V call is TRBV7-2, the J call TRBJ2-5; D is unresolved. V lost 4 bases to trimming and J lost 1 base, with 16 bases between them. Germline assignment: CDR1 SGHTA and CDR2 FQGNSA. The CDR3 totals 16 residues. CDR3 sequence reads: CASSSRPFLVQETQYF. The CDR3 nucleotides are TGTGCCAGCAGCTCCCGGCCCTTTCTAGTCCAAGAGACCCAGTACTTC.

J is TRBJ2-7 and V is TRBV2, with no clear D. V was clipped by 7 bases and J by 2 bases, with 9 bases between them. CDR1 is SNHLY and CDR2 is FYNNEI in the germline V gene. The CDR3 loop spans 12 amino acids. Here the CDR3 reads CASTGRAYEQYF. The DNA of the CDR3 is TGTGCCAGCACCGGCCGGGCCTACGAGCAGTACTTC. Supplemented by reference TRBV2 and TRBJ2-7, the full variable domain reads EPEVTQTPSHQVTQMGQEVILRCVPISNHLYFYWYRQILGQKVEFLVSFYNNEISEKSEIFDDQFSVERPDGSNFTLKIRSTKLEDSAMYFCASTGRAYEQYFGPGTRLTVT.

This clonotype was found a few times. The gene calls are TRBV27 and TRBJ1-2; 7 bases are shared with TRBD1. The J segment lost 7 bases and the V segment lost 6 bases, leaving 11 bases of the junction unmatched. Germline V gene data show CDR1 as MNHEY and CDR2 as SMNVEV (reference sequence). This CDR3 is 14 amino acids long. CDR3 coding DNA: TGTGCCAGCAGCACCGACAGGGCCCCCGGTGGCTACACCTTC. Its translation: CASSTDRAPGGYTF.

This clonotype occurred a few times. This rearrangement joins TRBV20-1 to TRBJ2-1, with 8 positions matching TRBD2. Germline loops: CDR1 DFQATT, CDR2 SNEGSKA (reference sequence). The CDR3 runs to 12 residues. Trimming cost V 4 bases and J 8 bases; bases outside gene matches: 4. The CDR3 loop reads CSAKSGRDEQFF. The CDR3 DNA sequence: TGCAGTGCTAAATCCGGGAGGGATGAGCAGTTCTTC.

The chain uses TRBV7-2 and TRBJ2-3, with D uncertain. The CDR3 is 12 residues long. Per the germline V gene, CDR1 is SGHTA and CDR2 is FQGNSA. Trimming left V 3 bases short and J 6 bases short, with 7 bases between. In DNA, the CDR3 is TGTGCCAGCAGCTTCGGTTCGGATACGCAGTATTTT. Amino acids: CASSFGSDTQYF.

At least ten counts were recorded for this clonotype. V gene TRBV7-2 combines with J gene TRBJ1-2; D remains unclear. The germline CDR1 and CDR2 sequences are SGHTA and FQGNSA. The CDR3 spans 13 residues. V was shortened by 2 bases and J by 6 bases, with 10 bases between the two germline ends. CDR3 sequence reads: CASSLLNQDGYTF. The CDR3 DNA reads TGTGCCAGCAGCTTACTAAACCAGGATGGCTACACCTTC.

V gene TRBV28 combines with J gene TRBJ2-7; 8 nucleotides align to TRBD1. Germline CDR1 is MDHEN and CDR2 is SYDVKM. CDR3 length: 14 residues. Losses at the gene ends were 6 bases for V and 6 bases for J; bases not matched to a gene: 10. The CDR3 bases are TGTGCCAGCAGGACCGGGACAGGTAAAGTCGAGCAGTACTTC. As protein: CASRTGTGKVEQYF.

This clonotype appeared a few times. The chain employs TRBV7-9 and TRBJ2-1, with 9 bases fitting TRBD1. V was pared by 5 bases and J by 8 bases, with 13 bases of the junction left unmatched. This CDR3 contains 16 residues. CDR1 is SEHNR, CDR2 FQNEAQ, per germline (reference sequence). Here the CDR3 reads CASSATGTGSVDEQFF. The CDR3 nucleotides read TGTGCCAGCAGCGCAACCGGGACAGGGTCTGTGGATGAGCAGTTCTTC.

V and J are TRBV6-8 and TRBJ2-1; no reliable D call. Germline-derived CDR1 and CDR2 are MNHGY and SAAAGT. V was shortened by 2 bases and J by 5 bases, with 7 bases between the two germline ends. The length of the CDR3 is 13 residues. CDR3 sequence reads: CASSYGEHNEQFF. The CDR3 DNA reads as TGTGCCAGCAGTTACGGGGAACACAATGAGCAGTTCTTC.

This clonotype was counted only a few times. The chain recombines TRBV4-1 with TRBJ2-7; no clear D gene. The V end lost 10 bases, the J end lost 0 bases, and 16 bases lay between the germline ends. Germline loops: CDR1 MGHRA, CDR2 YSYEKL. The CDR3 is 14 residues long. CDR3 protein: CAITWSTNSYEQYF. DNA of the CDR3: TGCGCCATCACCTGGTCAACCAACTCCTACGAGCAGTACTTC.

The J gene is TRBJ2-1, the V gene TRBV28; tentatively, D is TRBD1 (5 bases). This CDR3 spans 13 amino acids. The germline V gene has CDR1 MDHEN and CDR2 SYDVKM. The V gene lost 5 bases and the J gene lost 7 bases, with 12 bases spanning the gap. The CDR3 here is CASSPGQPNEQFF. CDR3 nucleotide sequence: TGTGCCAGCAGTCCCGGACAACCAAATGAGCAGTTCTTC.

The CDR3 DNA sequence: TGTGCCAGCTCCGGGGGTAGCGATGAGCAGTTCTTC. Residues: CASSGGSDEQFF. The gene calls are TRBV25-1 and TRBJ2-1, with D possibly TRBD2 on 6 matching bases. V was clipped by 8 bases and J by 8 bases, with 13 bases between them. The CDR3 is 12 residues long. Germline V CDR1 and CDR2: MGHDK, SYGVNS.

This chain connects TRBV7-6 to TRBJ2-5; D may be TRBD1 (5 bases). Trimming cost V 5 bases and J 1 base, with 14 bases left between them. Germline CDR1 is SGHVS and CDR2 is FNYEAQ. The CDR3 runs to 15 residues. The DNA of the CDR3 is TGTGCCAGCAGCCGAGCTCCAGACAGCCAAGAGACCCAGTACTTC. This sequence encodes CASSRAPDSQETQYF.